The present T cell receptor (beta chain) was sequenced within a study of beta chain features in type 1 diabetes. As regards this clone: Its antigen is undetermined.

Study-level points and caveats: TCRB CDR3s from Type 1 diabetes patients were moderately but significantly shorter in all four CD4+ subsets. In comparison with healthy donors, patients had naive, central memory and Treg TCRB repertoires that appeared more similar.

Investigators reverse transcribed all isolated RNA, so they sequenced expressed TCRB transcripts. Sequencing was performed with immunoSEQ multiplex PCR; in TCRdb, only in-frame clones are kept and a portion is missing. The profile shows about 700,000 clones, around an eighth of them singletons. There are 15 residues in the CDR3. Losses at the gene ends were 4 bases for V and 6 bases for J; bases not matched to a gene: 8. The germline gives CDR1 MGHDK, CDR2 SYGVNS. On average, the one heparinised blood draw given by each donor was about 116 mL. The chain links TRBV25-1 to TRBJ2-4; 8 nucleotides agree with TRBD1. The receptor was isolated from a young man with type 1 diabetes. The sequencing input was naive CD4+ T cells from blood. In DNA form, the CDR3 reads TGTGCCAGCAGTGCCACACCGGACAGGGCAAACATTCAGTACTTC. Its protein product is CASSATPDRANIQYF.